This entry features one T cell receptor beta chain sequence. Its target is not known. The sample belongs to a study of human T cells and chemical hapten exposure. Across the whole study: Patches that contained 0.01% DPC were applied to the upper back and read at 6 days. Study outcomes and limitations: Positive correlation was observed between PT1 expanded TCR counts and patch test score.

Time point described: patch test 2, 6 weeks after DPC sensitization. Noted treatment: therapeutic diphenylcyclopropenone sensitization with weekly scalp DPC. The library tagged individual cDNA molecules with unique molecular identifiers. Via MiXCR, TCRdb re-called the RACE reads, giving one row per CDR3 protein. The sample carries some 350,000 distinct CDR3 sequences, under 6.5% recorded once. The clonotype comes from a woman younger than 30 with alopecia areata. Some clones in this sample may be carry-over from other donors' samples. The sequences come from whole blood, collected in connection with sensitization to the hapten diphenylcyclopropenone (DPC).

In nucleotides, the CDR3 is TGCAGTGCTTTACTAGCGGACAACCCCTACAATGAGCAGTTCTTC. Translating it yields CSALLADNPYNEQFF. The chain carries TRBV20-1 and TRBJ2-1, with 8 nucleotides matching TRBD2. V shed 5 bases, J shed 2 bases, and the junction held 8 bases outside the gene matches. Germline-derived CDR1 and CDR2 are DFQATT and SNEGSKA (reference sequence). The CDR3 contains 15 residues.